Described below is a single T cell receptor beta chain sequence and its context. The source of the sample is a study of shared clonotypes between healthy human individuals. The assay was immunoSEQ multiplex PCR, and TCRdb's table has in-frame clones only and misses some. The repertoire holds approximately 470,000 clones, with about 84% as singletons. Sequenced sample: PBMCs. This sequence originates from a middle-aged woman in good health. Some clones in this sample may be carry-over from other donors' samples.

The CDR3 reads CASSASGQGYEQYF. DNA of the CDR3: TGTGCCAGCAGCGCTTCGGGACAGGGCTACGAGCAGTACTTC. The chain carries TRBV9 and TRBJ2-7; 9 bases line up with TRBD1. This CDR3 is 14 amino acids long. The trim removed 3 bases at V and 3 bases at J, leaving 4 bases unmatched. Germline assignment: CDR1 SGDLS and CDR2 YYNGEE.